This TCR beta chain stems from a study of cytomegalovirus exposure and HLA in healthy donors. Points from the study as a whole: As immune exposure information, only CMV serostatus was available.

V lost 5 bases to trimming and J lost 2 bases, with 13 bases between them. Germline V gives CDR1 MNHEY, CDR2 SMNVEV (reference sequence). There are 14 residues in the CDR3. A remark on this clone: Its antigen is undetermined.

PCR involved 60 Vbeta and 13 Jbeta primers. Method: immunoSEQ multiplex PCR; TCRdb's copy keeps in-frame clones and lacks some. The data show tens of thousands of clones, approximately 78% seen once. The sequenced sample consisted of PBMCs. This TCR derives from a man aged 40-49 years in good health and CMV-seronegative. The gene calls are TRBV27 and TRBJ2-7; tentatively, D is TRBD1 (6 bases). This CDR3 is CASSTGSGPYEQYF. CDR3 DNA sequence: TGTGCCAGCAGTACAGGGTCAGGACCCTACGAGCAGTACTTC.